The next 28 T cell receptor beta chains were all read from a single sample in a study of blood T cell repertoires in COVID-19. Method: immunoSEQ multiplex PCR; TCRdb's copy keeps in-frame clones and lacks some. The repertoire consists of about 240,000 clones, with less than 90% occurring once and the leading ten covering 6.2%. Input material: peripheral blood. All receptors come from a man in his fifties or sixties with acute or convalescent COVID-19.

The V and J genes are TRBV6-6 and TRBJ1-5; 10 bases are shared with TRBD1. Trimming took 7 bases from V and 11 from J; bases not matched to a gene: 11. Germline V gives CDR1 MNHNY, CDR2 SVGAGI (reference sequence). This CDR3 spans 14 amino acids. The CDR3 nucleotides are TGTGCCAGCAATCTAGCGGGGGGACAGGGGTCCCAGCATTTT. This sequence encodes CASNLAGGQGSQHF.

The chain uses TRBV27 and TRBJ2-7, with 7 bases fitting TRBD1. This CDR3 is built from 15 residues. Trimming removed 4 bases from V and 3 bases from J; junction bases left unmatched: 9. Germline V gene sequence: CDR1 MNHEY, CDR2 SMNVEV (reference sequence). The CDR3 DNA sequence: TGTGCCAGCAGTTATACACAGGGGCGGTACTACGAGCAGTACTTC. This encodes CASSYTQGRYYEQYF.

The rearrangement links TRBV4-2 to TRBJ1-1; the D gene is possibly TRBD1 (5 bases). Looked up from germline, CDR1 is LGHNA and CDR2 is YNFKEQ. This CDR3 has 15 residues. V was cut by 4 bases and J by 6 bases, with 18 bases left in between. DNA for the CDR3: TGTGCCAGCAGCCGAGAGGACGGAGGGGTCGCTGAAGCTTTCTTT. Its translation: CASSREDGGVAEAFF.

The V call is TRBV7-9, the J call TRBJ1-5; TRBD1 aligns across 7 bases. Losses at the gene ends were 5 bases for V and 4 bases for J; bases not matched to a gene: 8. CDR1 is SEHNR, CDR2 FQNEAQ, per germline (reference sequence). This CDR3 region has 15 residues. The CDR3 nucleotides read TGTGCCAGCAGCCGCTCGGACAGGAGTAATCAGCCCCAGCATTTT. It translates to CASSRSDRSNQPQHF.

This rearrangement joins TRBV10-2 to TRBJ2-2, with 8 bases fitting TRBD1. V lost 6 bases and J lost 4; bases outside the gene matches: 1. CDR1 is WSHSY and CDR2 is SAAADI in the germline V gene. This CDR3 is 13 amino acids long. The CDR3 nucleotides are TGCGCCAGCAGCGACAGGGGCACCGGGGAGCTGTTTTTT. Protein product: CASSDRGTGELFF.

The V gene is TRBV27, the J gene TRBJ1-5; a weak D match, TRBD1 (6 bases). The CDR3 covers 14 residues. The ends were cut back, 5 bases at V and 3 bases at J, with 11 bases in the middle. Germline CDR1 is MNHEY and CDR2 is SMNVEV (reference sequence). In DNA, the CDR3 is TGTGCCAGCAGTACCTACAGGGACAATCAGCCCCAGCATTTT. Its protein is CASSTYRDNQPQHF.

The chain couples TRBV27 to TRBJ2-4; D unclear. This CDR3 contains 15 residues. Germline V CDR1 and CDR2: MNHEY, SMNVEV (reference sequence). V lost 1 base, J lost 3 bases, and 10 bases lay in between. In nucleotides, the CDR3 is TGTGCCAGCAGTTTATTTGGCCAGGTCAAAAACATTCAGTACTTC. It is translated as CASSLFGQVKNIQYF.

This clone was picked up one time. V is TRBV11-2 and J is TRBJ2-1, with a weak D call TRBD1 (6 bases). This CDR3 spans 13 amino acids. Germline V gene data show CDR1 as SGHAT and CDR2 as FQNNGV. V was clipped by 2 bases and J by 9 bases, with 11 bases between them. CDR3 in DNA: TGTGCCAGCAGCTTACGTCACAGGGTTGAGCAGTTCTTC. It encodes CASSLRHRVEQFF.

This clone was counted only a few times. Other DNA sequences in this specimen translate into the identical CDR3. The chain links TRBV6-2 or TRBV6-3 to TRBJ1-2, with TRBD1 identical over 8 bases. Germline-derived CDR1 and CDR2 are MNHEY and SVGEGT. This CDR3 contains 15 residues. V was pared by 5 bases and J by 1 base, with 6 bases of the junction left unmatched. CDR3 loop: CASSTSDRGNYGYTF. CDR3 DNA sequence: TGTGCCAGCAGTACCTCCGACAGGGGTAACTATGGCTACACCTTC.

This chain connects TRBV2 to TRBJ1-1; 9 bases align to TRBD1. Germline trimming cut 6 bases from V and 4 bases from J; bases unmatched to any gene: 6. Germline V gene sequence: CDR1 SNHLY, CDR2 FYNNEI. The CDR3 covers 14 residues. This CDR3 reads CASRGTGRITEAFF. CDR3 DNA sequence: TGTGCCAGCAGAGGGACAGGGAGGATCACTGAAGCTTTCTTT.

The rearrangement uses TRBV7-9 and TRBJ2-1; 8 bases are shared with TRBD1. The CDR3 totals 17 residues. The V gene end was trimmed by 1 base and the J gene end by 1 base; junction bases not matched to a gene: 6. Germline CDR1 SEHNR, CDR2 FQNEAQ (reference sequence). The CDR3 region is CASSLERRGRSYNEQFF. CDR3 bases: TGTGCCAGCAGCTTAGAGCGCAGGGGGCGATCCTACAATGAGCAGTTCTTC.

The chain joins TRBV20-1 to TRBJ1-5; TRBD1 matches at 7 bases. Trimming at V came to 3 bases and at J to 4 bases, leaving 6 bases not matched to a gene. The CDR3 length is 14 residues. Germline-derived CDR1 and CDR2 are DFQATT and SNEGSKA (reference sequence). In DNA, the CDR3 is TGCAGTGCTAGTCGGACAGGATTTAATCAGCCCCAGCATTTT. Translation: CSASRTGFNQPQHF.

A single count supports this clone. As DNA, the CDR3 is TGTGCCATCAGTGAGTCAGGGCGGGACACTGAAGCTTTCTTT. Translated, it gives CAISESGRDTEAFF. This chain uses TRBV10-3 with TRBJ1-1; unclear D gene. There are 14 residues in the CDR3. The germline V gene encodes CDR1 ENHRY and CDR2 SYGVKD. V was shortened by 0 bases and J by 3 bases, with 8 bases between the two germline ends.

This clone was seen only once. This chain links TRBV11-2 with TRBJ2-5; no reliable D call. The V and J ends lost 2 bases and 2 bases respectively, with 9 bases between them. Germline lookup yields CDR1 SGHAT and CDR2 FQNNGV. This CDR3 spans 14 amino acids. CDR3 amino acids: CASSLSRIQETQYF. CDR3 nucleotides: TGTGCCAGCAGCTTATCTAGGATACAAGAGACCCAGTACTTC.

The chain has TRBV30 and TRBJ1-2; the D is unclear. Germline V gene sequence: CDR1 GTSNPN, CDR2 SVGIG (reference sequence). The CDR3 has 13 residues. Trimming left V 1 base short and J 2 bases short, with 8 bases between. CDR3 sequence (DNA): TGTGCCTGGAGTGGAGGCAGAAACTATGGCTACACCTTC. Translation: CAWSGGRNYGYTF.

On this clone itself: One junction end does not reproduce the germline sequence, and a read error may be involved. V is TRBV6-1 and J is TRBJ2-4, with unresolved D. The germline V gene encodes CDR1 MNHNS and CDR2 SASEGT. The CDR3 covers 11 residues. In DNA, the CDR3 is TGTGCCAGCAGTGAAGGGTCCCGCCTAAACTTC. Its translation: CASSEGSRLNF.

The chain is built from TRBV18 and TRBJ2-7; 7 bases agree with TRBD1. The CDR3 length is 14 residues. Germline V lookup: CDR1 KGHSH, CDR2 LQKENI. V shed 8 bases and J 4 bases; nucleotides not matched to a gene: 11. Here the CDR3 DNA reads TGTGCCAGCGCCGTCGGGGACAGCTGGTACGAGCAGTACTTC. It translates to CASAVGDSWYEQYF.

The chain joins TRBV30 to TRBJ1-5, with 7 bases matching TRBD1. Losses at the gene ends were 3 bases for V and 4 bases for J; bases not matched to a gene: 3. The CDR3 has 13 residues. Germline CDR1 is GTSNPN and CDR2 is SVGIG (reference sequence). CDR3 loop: CAWRDRTNQPQHF. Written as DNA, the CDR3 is TGTGCCTGGAGGGACAGGACTAATCAGCCCCAGCATTTT.

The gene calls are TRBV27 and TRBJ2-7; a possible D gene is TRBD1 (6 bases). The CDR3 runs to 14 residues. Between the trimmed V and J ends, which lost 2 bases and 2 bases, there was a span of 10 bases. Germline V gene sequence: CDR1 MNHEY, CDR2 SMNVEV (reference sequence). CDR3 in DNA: TGTGCCAGCAGTTTAGGACAGCACCCCTACGAGCAGTACTTC. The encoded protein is CASSLGQHPYEQYF.

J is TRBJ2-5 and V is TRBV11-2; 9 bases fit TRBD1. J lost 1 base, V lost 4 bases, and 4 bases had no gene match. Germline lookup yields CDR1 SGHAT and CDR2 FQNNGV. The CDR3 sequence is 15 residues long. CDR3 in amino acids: CASSSKTGGQETQYF. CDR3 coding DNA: TGTGCCAGCAGCTCTAAGACAGGGGGCCAAGAGACCCAGTACTTC. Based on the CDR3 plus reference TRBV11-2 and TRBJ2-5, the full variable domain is EAGVAQSPRYKIIEKRQSVAFWCNPISGHATLYWYQQILGQGPKLLIQFQNNGVVDDSQLPKDRFSAERLKGVDSTLKIQPAKLEDSAVYLCASSSKTGGQETQYFGPGTRLLVL.

CDR3 nucleotide sequence: TGTGCCAGCAGCTTAAGGACACCTAGCAATCAGCCCCAGCATTTT. Translation gives CASSLRTPSNQPQHF. The V and J genes are TRBV13 and TRBJ1-5, with D possibly being TRBD1 (5 bases). This CDR3 has 15 residues. CDR1 is PRHDT and CDR2 is FYEKMQ in the germline V gene (reference sequence). The germline V and J ends were trimmed by 2 bases and 0 bases, with 8 bases remaining between them.

CDR3 nucleotide sequence: TGCAGCGTCCCAGGGGTAGGGTATGGCTACACCTTC. This sequence encodes CSVPGVGYGYTF. The gene calls are TRBV29-1 and TRBJ1-2, with D perhaps matching TRBD1 (6 bases). Germline assignment: CDR1 SQVTM and CDR2 ANQGSEA. The CDR3 sequence is 12 residues long. V lost 6 bases and J 5 bases, leaving 13 bases between the germline ends.

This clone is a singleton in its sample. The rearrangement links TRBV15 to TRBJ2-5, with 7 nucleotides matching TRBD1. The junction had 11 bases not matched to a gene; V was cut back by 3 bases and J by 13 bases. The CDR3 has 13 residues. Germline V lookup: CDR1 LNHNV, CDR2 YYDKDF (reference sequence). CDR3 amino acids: CATSRGGTAEPYF. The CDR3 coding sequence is TGTGCCACCAGCAGGGGTGGGACAGCTGAACCGTACTTC.

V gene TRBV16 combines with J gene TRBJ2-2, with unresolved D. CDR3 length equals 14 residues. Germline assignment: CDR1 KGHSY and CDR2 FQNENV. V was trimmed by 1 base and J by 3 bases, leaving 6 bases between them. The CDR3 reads CASSQFSDTGELFF. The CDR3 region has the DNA TGTGCCAGCAGCCAATTTTCGGACACCGGGGAGCTGTTTTTT.

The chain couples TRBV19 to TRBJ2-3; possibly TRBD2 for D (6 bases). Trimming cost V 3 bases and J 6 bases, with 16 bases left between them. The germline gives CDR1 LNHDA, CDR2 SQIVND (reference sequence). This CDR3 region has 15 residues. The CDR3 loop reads CASSIWGGGGDTQYF. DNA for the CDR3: TGTGCCAGTAGTATTTGGGGAGGAGGAGGGGATACGCAGTATTTT.

The CDR3: CASSYSISRGWRRNQPQHF. The CDR3 DNA reads as TGTGCCAGCAGTTACTCGATCTCCCGCGGTTGGCGTAGGAATCAGCCCCAGCATTTT. This rearrangement joins TRBV6-2 or TRBV6-3 to TRBJ1-5; no clear D gene. The length of the CDR3 is 19 residues. Trimming pared 0 bases from V and 4 bases from J, leaving 22 bases between. Germline assignment: CDR1 MNHEY and CDR2 SVGEGT.

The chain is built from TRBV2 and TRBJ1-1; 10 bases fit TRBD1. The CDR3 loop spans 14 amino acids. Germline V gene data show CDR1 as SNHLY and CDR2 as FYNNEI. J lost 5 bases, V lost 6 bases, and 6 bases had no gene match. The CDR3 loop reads CASRDRGRQTEAFF. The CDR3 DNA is TGTGCCAGCAGAGACAGGGGGCGCCAAACTGAAGCTTTCTTT.

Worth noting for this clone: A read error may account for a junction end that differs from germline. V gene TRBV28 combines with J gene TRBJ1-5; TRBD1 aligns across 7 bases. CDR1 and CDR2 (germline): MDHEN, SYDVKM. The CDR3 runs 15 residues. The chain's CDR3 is CASRLLGGRGQPQHF. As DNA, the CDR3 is TGTGCCAGCAGGTTATTAGGGGGCCGGGGGCAGCCCCAGCATTTT.